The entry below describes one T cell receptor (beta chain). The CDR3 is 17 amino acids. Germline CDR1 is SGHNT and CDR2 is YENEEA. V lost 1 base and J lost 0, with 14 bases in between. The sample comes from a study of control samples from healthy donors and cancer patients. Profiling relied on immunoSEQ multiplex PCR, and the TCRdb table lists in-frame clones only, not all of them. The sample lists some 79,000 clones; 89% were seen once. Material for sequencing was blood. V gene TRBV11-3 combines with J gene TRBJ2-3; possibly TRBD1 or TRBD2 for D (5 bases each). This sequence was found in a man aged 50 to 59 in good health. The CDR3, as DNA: TGTGCCAGCAGCTTAGCCCGGGGCCGCATTAGCACAGATACGCAGTATTTT. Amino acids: CASSLARGRISTDTQYF.